These T cell receptor beta chains were read from a single sample in a study of T cells after yellow fever vaccination. Each CDR3 protein gets one entry after TCRdb re-called the 5' RACE reads with MiXCR. The sample shows some 350,000 distinct CDR3 sequences, approximately 4.2% of them seen only once. Sequenced material: PBMCs, taken 5 days after the yellow fever booster vaccination. The receptors stem from a man younger than 35 who received the YFV17D yellow fever vaccine. The CDR3 runs from the conserved cysteine through the conserved F or W. Some rows have no size entry. The others give once, few or many, or a class for an expanded clone.

v_gene	j_gene	abundance	CDR3aa
TRBV15	TRBJ1-5	many	CSNQPQHF
TRBV4-3	TRBJ2-5	few	CASSQGYREQETQYF
TRBV18	TRBJ2-7	.	CASSPPGQVYEQYF
TRBV4-1	TRBJ2-3	few	CASSQVPLDLSGGAYTDTQYF
TRBV19	TRBJ2-3	.	CASNPTSGARDTQYF
TRBV6-4	TRBJ2-3	.	CASKRDSSKTDTQYF
TRBV20-1	TRBJ1-3	few	CSAASPGRGGGNTIYF
TRBV3-1	TRBJ1-5	.	CASSQASQPQHF
TRBV25-1	TRBJ2-3	many	CASSEPGTDTQYF
TRBV12-3/TRBV12-4	TRBJ2-5	many	CASSFRGLIETQYF
TRBV7-9	TRBJ2-2	few	CASSLSTSGYANTGELFF
TRBV7-2	TRBJ2-1	many	CASSLFGGRLDEQFF
TRBV5-6	TRBJ1-4	.	CASSLDLNEKLFF
TRBV6-6	TRBJ1-2	many	CASSWGAEGVETGDYGYTF
TRBV24-1	TRBJ2-5	few	CATSDPGGDQETQYF
TRBV5-1	TRBJ2-5	.	CASSLVSGIETQYF